These 14 T cell receptor beta chains were sequenced from one sample in a study of CD8 T cells in ankylosing spondylitis. In TCRdb, the 5' RACE reads were re-called with MiXCR into one record per CDR3 protein. This table holds 15,000 to 20,000 distinct CDR3 sequences, under 8.5% found once. Sequencing input: blood. Every receptor here comes from a male donor with ankylosing spondylitis or in good health (not recorded which).

This clonotype was found many times. The chain joins TRBV10-3 to TRBJ2-2; 8 positions match TRBD1. There are 16 residues in the CDR3. The trim removed 5 bases at V and 7 bases at J, leaving 12 bases unmatched. From germline, CDR1 is ENHRY and CDR2 SYGVKD. This CDR3 is CAISPLDRGLGGELFF. CDR3 coding DNA: TGTGCCATCAGTCCTCTCGACAGGGGATTAGGCGGGGAGCTGTTTTTT.

This clonotype was counted at least ten times. This sequence joins TRBV5-1 and TRBJ1-1; D call uncertain. The CDR3 consists of 13 residues. Trimming took 5 bases from V and 4 from J, leaving 12 bases between them. The V gene's germline CDR1 is SGHRS and CDR2 YFSETQ. The CDR3 DNA is TGCGCCAGCAGTTCCCGGATAGGCACTGAAGCTTTCTTT. It specifies CASSSRIGTEAFF. The full variable domain, with the rest looked up from reference TRBV5-1 and TRBJ1-1, is KAGVTQTPRYLIKTRGQQVTLSCSPISGHRSVSWYQQTPGQGLQFLFEYFSETQRNKGNFPGRFSGRQFSNSRSEMNVSTLELGDSALYLCASSSRIGTEAFFGQGTRLTVV.

This clonotype came up many times. The chain links TRBV20-1 to TRBJ2-2, with D maybe TRBD2 (6 bases). This CDR3 has 15 amino acids. In germline, CDR1 is DFQATT, CDR2 SNEGSKA (reference sequence). The V and J ends lost 3 bases and 4 bases respectively, with 15 bases between them. The CDR3 DNA reads as TGCAGTGCTAGGGTCCGGGGGTCCCCCACCGGGGAGCTGTTTTTT. Residues: CSARVRGSPTGELFF.

This chain connects TRBV19 to TRBJ1-1; D is perhaps TRBD1 (5 bases). The V end lost 2 bases, the J end lost 0 bases, and 7 bases lay between the germline ends. Germline CDR1 reads LNHDA; CDR2 reads SQIVND (reference sequence). The CDR3 loop spans 14 amino acids. The CDR3 loop reads CASSILGVNTEAFF. The CDR3 DNA reads TGTGCCAGTAGTATATTAGGGGTGAACACTGAAGCTTTCTTT. Full variable domain (missing parts from reference TRBV19 and TRBJ1-1): DGGITQSPKYLFRKEGQNVTLSCEQNLNHDAMYWYRQDPGQGLRLIYYSQIVNDFQKGDIAEGYSVSREKKESFPLTVTSAQKNPTAFYLCASSILGVNTEAFFGQGTRLTVV.

This clonotype was counted ten times or more. The chain joins TRBV29-1 to TRBJ2-1, with TRBD1 matching over 7 bases. The CDR3 extends over 14 amino acids. The ends lost 7 bases at V and 7 bases at J; junction bases unmatched: 13. Germline CDR1 is SQVTM and CDR2 is ANQGSEA. This CDR3 reads CSADSGQNTNEQFF. The CDR3 DNA is TGCAGCGCGGACTCGGGACAGAATACGAATGAGCAGTTCTTC.

This clonotype showed up many times. This chain connects TRBV20-1 to TRBJ1-5; D is possibly TRBD1 (5 bases). The CDR3 is 13 residues long. V was pared by 5 bases and J by 2 bases, with 10 bases between. The V gene's germline CDR1 is DFQATT and CDR2 SNEGSKA (reference sequence). The CDR3 DNA sequence: TGCAGTGCTGCAGGGTTGGGCAATCAGCCCCAGCATTTT. Its translation: CSAAGLGNQPQHF.

This clonotype occurred many times. This CDR3 is CASSPGRGSGVTYEQYF. As DNA, the CDR3 is TGCGCCAGCAGCCCCGGAAGGGGAAGCGGGGTGACCTACGAGCAGTACTTC. The genes are TRBV4-1 and TRBJ2-7; TRBD2 matches 7 bases. The CDR3 length is 17 residues. V was pared by 4 bases and J by 2 bases, with 14 bases of the junction left unmatched. Germline CDR1 MGHRA, CDR2 YSYEKL.

The chain couples TRBV7-6 to TRBJ2-5, with 7 bases matching TRBD2. The ends lost 0 bases at V and 4 bases at J; junction bases unmatched: 5. Germline V CDR1 and CDR2: SGHVS, FNYEAQ. This CDR3 contains 15 residues. The CDR3 DNA sequence: TGTGCCAGCAGCTTAGCGCATGGGAGGGGAGAGACCCAGTACTTC. Residues: CASSLAHGRGETQYF. The whole variable domain, filled in from reference TRBV7-6 and TRBJ2-5, reads GAGVSQSPRYKVTKRGQDVALRCDPISGHVSLYWYRQALGQGPEFLTYFNYEAQQDKSGLPNDRFSAERPEGSISTLTIQRTEQRDSAMYRCASSLAHGRGETQYFGPGTRLLVL.

The table lists this clonotype with a few counts. This chain joins TRBV4-3 and TRBJ2-3; 9 nucleotides match TRBD1. With 7 bases clipped from V and 3 bases from J, the junction kept 5 bases outside the gene matches. Germline assignment: CDR1 LGHNA and CDR2 YSLEER. The CDR3 has 14 amino acids. The CDR3 sequence is CASMDRGGTDTQYF. CDR3 DNA: TGCGCCAGCATGGACAGGGGAGGAACAGATACGCAGTATTTT.

The V and J genes are TRBV5-1 and TRBJ2-2; D remains unclear. CDR1 is SGHRS and CDR2 is YFSETQ in the germline V gene. Trimming removed 1 base from V and 4 bases from J, with 8 bases in between. The CDR3 consists of 14 residues. The CDR3 is CASSLSSSTGELFF. In DNA form, the CDR3 reads TGCGCCAGCAGCTTGAGTAGTTCCACCGGGGAGCTGTTTTTT.

In this sample, this clonotype turned up many times. CDR3 protein: CASSSTGYLKTQYF. DNA for the CDR3: TGTGCCAGCAGCTCGACAGGGTACTTGAAGACCCAGTACTTC. The genes are TRBV12-3 or TRBV12-4 and TRBJ2-5, with 7 bases aligning to TRBD1. This CDR3 has 14 amino acids. Losses at the gene ends were 6 bases for V and 6 bases for J; bases not matched to a gene: 10.

This clonotype occurred a few times. The V gene is TRBV18, the J gene TRBJ2-5; TRBD2 agrees at 12 bases. The CDR3 has 16 residues. Germline CDR1 reads KGHSH; CDR2 reads LQKENI. The trim removed 2 bases at V and 4 bases at J, leaving 5 bases unmatched. The CDR3 loop reads CASSPTSGRLLETQYF. The CDR3 DNA reads as TGTGCCAGCTCACCAACTAGCGGGAGGTTGCTAGAGACCCAGTACTTC.

The table lists this clonotype with many counts. This rearrangement joins TRBV7-9 to TRBJ1-1, with no clear D. The germline V and J ends were trimmed by 5 bases and 1 base, with 11 bases remaining between them. Germline assignment: CDR1 SEHNR and CDR2 FQNEAQ (reference sequence). This CDR3 comprises 14 residues. The CDR3 DNA reads TGTGCCAGCAGCAGCGATGGAGAGAACACTGAAGCTTTCTTT. It yields the protein CASSSDGENTEAFF.

There are a few counts of this clonotype. The chain employs TRBV29-1 and TRBJ2-1; D might be TRBD2 (6 bases). This CDR3 is built from 13 residues. V shed 3 bases and J shed 10 bases, with 16 bases lying between them. The germline V gene has CDR1 SQVTM and CDR2 ANQGSEA. Here the CDR3 DNA reads TGCAGCGTTGAGGAGACTAGGGCGGGAGAGCAGTTCTTC. This sequence encodes CSVEETRAGEQFF.